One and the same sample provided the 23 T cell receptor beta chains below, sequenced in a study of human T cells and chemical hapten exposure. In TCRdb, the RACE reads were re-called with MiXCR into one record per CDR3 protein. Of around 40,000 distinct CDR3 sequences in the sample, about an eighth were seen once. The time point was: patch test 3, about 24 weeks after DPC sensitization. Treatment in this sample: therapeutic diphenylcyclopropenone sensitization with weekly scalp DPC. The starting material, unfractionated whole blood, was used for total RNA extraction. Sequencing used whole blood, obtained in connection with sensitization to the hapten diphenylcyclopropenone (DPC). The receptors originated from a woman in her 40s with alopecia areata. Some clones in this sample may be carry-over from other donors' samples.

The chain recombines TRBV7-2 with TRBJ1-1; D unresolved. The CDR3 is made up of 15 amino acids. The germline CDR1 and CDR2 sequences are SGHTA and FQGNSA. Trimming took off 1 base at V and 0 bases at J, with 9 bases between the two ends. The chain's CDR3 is CASSLGPYMNTEAFF. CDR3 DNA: TGTGCCAGCAGCTTAGGGCCCTACATGAACACTGAAGCTTTCTTT.

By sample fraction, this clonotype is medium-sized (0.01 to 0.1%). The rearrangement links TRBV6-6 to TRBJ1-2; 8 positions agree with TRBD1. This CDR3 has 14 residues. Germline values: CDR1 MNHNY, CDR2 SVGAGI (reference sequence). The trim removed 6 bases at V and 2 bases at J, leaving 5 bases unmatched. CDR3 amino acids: CASSSRTGNYGYTF. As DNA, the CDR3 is TGTGCCAGCAGCTCCCGGACAGGGAACTATGGCTACACCTTC.

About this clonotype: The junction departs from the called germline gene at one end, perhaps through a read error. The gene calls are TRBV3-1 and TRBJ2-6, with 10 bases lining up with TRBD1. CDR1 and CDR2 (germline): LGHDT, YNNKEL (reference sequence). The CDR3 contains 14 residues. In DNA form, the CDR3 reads TGTGCCAGCAGCCTCCGGACAGGGGGCAACGTCCTGACTTTC. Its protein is CASSLRTGGNVLTF. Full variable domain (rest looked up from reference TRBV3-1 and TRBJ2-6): DTAVSQTPKYLVTQMGNDKSIKCEQNLGHDTMYWYKQDSKKFLKIMFSYNNKELIINETVPNRFSPKSPDKAHLNLHINSLELGDSAVYFCASSLRTGGNVLTFGAGSRLTVL.

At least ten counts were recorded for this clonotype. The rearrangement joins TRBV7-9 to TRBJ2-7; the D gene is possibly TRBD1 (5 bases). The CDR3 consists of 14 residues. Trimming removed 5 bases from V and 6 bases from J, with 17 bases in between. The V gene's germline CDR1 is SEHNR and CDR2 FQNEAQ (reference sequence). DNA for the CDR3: TGTGCCAGCAGCGCCGTCCGGCGCCAGGGCGAGCAGTACTTC. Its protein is CASSAVRRQGEQYF. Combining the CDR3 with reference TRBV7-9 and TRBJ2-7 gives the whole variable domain DTGVSQNPRHKITKRGQNVTFRCDPISEHNRLYWYRQTLGQGPEFLTYFQNEAQLEKSRLLSDRFSAERPKGSFSTLEIQRTEQGDSAMYLCASSAVRRQGEQYFGPGTRLTVT.

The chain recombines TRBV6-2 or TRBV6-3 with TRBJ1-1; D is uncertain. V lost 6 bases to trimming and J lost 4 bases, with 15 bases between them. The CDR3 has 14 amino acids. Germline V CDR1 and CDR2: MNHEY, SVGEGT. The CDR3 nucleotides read TGTGCCAGCAGAGGACCCCCCAGGCCCACTGAAGCTTTCTTT. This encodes CASRGPPRPTEAFF.

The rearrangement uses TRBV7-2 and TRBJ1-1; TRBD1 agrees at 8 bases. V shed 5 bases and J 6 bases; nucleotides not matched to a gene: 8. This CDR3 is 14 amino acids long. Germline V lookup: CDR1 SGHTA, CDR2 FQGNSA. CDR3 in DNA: TGTGCCAGCAGCCAGGACAGGGCCGACCCTGAAGCTTTCTTT. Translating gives CASSQDRADPEAFF.

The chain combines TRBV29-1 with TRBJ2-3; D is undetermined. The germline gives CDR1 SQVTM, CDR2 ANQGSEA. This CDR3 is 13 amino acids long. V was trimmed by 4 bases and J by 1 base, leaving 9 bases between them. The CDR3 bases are TGCAGCGTTGCGCGTCAGGGCACAGATACGCAGTATTTT. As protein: CSVARQGTDTQYF.

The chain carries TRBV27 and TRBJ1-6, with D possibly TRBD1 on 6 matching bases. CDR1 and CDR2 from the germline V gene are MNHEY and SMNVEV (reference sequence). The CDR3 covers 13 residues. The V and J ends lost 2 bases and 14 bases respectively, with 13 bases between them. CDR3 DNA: TGTGCCAGCAGTTTAGGAGGGGGTTCGGCCCTCCACTTT. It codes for CASSLGGGSALHF.

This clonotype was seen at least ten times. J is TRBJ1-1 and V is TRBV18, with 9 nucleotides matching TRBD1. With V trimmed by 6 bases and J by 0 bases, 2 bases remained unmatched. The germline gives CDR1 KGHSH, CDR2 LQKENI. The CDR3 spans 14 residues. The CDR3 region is CASSGTGMNTEAFF. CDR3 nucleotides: TGTGCCAGCTCCGGGACAGGGATGAACACTGAAGCTTTCTTT.

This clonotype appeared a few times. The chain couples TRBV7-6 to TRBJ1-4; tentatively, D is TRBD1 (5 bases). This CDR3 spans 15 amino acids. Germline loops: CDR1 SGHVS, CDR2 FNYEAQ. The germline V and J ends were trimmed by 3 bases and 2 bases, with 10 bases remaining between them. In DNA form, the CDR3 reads TGTGCCAGCAGCTTGGGGACGACGACTAATGAAAAACTGTTTTTT. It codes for CASSLGTTTNEKLFF.

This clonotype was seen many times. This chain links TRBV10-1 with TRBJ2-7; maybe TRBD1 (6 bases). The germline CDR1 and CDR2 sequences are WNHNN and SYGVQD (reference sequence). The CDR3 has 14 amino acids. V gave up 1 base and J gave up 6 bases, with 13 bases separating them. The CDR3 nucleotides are TGCGCCAGCAGTGAGTTCAGGGGTGTTGGCGAGCAGTACTTC. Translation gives CASSEFRGVGEQYF.

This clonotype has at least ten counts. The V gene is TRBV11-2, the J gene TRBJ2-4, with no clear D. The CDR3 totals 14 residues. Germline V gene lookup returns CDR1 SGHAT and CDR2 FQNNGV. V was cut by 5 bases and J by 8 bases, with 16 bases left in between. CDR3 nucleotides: TGTGCCAGCAGCCCCCGGCCGACTGACGACATTCAGTACTTC. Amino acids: CASSPRPTDDIQYF.

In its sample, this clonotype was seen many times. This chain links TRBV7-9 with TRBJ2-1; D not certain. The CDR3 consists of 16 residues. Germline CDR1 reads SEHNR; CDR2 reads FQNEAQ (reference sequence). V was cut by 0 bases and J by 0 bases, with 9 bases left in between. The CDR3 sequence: CASSLAGTNSYNEQFF. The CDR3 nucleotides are TGTGCCAGCAGCTTAGCGGGAACCAACTCCTACAATGAGCAGTTCTTC.

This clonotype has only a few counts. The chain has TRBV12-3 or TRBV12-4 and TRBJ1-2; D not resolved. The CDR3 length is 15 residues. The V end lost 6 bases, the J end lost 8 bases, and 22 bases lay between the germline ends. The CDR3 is CASSQQPQAPQGYTF. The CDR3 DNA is TGTGCCAGCAGCCAACAGCCGCAGGCTCCCCAGGGCTACACCTTC.

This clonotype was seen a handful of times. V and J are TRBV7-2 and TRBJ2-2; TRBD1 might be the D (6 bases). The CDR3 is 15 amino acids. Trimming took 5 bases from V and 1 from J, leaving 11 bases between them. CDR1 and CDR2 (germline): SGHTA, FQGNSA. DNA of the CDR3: TGTGCCAGCAGCCTTGGACAGTTGAACACCGGGGAGCTGTTTTTT. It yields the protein CASSLGQLNTGELFF.

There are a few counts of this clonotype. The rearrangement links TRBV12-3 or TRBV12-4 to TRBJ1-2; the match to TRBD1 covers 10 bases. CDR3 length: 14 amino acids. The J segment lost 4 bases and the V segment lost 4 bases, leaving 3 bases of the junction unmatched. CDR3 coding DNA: TGTGCCAGCAGTTGGAGGACAGGGGGCTATGGCTACACCTTC. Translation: CASSWRTGGYGYTF.

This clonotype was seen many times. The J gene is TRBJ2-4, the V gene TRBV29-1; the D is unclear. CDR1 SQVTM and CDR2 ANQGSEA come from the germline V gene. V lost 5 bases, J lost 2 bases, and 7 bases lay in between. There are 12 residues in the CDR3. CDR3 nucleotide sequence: TGCAGCGTTCACACACCCAAAAACATTCAGTACTTC. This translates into CSVHTPKNIQYF.

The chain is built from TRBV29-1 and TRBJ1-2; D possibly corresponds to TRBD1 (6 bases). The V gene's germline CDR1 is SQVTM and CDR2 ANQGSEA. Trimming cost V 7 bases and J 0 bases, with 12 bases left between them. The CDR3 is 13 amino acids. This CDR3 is CSGAGASNYGYTF. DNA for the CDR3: TGCAGCGGAGCGGGGGCTTCTAACTATGGCTACACCTTC. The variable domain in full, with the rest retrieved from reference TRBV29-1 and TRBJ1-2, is SAVISQKPSRDICQRGTSLTIQCQVDSQVTMMFWYRQQPGQSLTLIATANQGSEATYESGFVIDKFPISRPNLTFSTLTVSNMSPEDSSIYLCSGAGASNYGYTFGSGTRLTVV.

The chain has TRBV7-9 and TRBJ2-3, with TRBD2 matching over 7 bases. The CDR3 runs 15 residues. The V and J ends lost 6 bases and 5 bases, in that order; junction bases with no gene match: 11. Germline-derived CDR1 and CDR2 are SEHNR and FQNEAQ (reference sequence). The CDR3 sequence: CASSPLASGLDTQYF. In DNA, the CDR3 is TGTGCCAGCAGTCCCTTAGCTAGCGGCTTAGATACGCAGTATTTT.

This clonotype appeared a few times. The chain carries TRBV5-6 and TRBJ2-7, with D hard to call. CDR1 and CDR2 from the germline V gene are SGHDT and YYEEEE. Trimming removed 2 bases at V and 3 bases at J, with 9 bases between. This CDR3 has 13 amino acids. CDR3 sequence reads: CASSLTDGYEQYF. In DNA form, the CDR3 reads TGTGCCAGCAGCTTAACGGACGGCTACGAGCAGTACTTC.

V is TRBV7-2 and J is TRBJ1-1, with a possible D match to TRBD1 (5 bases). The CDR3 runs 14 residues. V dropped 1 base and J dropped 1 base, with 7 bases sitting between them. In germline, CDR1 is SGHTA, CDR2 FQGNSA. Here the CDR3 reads CASSLGGTNTEAFF. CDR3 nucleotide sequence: TGTGCCAGCAGCTTAGGGGGGACGAACACTGAAGCTTTCTTT.

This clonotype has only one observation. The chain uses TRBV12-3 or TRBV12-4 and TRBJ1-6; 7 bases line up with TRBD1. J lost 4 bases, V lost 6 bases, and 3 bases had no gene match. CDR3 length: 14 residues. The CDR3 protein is CASRGTDYNSPLHF. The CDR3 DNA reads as TGTGCCAGCAGGGGGACAGATTATAATTCACCCCTCCACTTT.

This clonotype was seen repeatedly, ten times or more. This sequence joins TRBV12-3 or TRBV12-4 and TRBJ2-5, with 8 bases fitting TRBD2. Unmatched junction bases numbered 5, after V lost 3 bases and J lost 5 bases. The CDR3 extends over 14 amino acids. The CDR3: CASSFSGGRETQYF. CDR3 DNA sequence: TGTGCCAGCAGTTTCTCGGGGGGGCGTGAGACCCAGTACTTC.